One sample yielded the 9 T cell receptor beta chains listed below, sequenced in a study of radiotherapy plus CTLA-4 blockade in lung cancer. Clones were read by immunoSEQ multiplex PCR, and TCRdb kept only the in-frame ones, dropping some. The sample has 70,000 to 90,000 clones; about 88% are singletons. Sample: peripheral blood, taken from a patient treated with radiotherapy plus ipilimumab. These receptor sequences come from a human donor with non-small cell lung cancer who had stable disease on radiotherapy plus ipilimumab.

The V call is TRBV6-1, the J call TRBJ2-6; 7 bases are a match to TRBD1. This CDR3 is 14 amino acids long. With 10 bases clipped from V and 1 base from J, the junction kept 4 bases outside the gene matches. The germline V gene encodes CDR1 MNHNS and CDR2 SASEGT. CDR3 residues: CATKQGSGANVLTF. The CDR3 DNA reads TGTGCCACCAAACAGGGGTCTGGGGCCAACGTCCTGACTTTC.

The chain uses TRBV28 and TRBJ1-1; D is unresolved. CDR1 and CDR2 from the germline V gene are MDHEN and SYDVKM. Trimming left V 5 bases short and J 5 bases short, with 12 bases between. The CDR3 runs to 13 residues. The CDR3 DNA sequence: TGTGCCAGCAGTCCTCACCCGGGGACTGAAGCTTTCTTT. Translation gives CASSPHPGTEAFF.

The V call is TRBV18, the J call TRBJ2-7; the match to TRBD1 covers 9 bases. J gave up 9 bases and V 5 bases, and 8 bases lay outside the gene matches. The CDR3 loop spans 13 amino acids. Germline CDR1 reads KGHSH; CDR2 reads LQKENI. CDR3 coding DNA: TGTGCCAGCTCAGGCAACAGGGGGCGCGTGCAGTACTTC. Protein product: CASSGNRGRVQYF.

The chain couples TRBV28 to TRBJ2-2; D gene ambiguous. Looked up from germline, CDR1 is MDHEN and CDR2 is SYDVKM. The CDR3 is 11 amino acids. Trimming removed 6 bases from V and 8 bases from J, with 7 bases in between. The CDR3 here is CASRGSGELFF. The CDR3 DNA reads TGTGCCAGCAGAGGTTCTGGGGAGCTGTTTTTT.

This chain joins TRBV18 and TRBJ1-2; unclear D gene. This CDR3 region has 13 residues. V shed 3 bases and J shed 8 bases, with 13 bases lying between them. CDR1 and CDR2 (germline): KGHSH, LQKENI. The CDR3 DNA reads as TGTGCCAGCTCACCCTTCAGGACCGAGGGCTACACCTTC. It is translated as CASSPFRTEGYTF. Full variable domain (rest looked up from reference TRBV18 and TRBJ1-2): NAGVMQNPRHLVRRRGQEARLRCSPMKGHSHVYWYRQLPEEGLKFMVYLQKENIIDESGMPKERFSAEFPKEGPSILRIQQVVRGDSAAYFCASSPFRTEGYTFGSGTRLTVV.

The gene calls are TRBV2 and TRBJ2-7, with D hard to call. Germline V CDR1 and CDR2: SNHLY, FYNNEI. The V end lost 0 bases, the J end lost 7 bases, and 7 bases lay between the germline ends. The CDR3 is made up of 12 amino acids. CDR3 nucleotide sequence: TGTGCCAGCAGTGAAGCACCCTTTGAGCAGTACTTC. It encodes CASSEAPFEQYF.

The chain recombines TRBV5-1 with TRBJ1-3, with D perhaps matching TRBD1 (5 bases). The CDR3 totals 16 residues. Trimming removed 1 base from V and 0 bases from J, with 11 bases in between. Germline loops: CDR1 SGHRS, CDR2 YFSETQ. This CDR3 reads CASSLTSGISGNTIYF. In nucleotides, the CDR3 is TGCGCCAGCAGCTTGACCTCAGGGATCTCTGGAAACACCATATATTTT.

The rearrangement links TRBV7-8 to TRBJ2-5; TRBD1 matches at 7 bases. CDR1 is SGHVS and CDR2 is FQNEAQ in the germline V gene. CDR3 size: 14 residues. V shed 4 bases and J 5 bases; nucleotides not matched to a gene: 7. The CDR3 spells CASSSNRGAETQYF. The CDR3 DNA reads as TGTGCCAGCAGCTCAAACAGGGGTGCGGAGACCCAGTACTTC. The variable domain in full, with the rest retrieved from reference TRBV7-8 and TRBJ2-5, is GAGVSQSPRYKVAKRGQDVALRCDPISGHVSLFWYQQALGQGPEFLTYFQNEAQLDKSGLPSDRFFAERPEGSVSTLKIQRTQQEDSAVYLCASSSNRGAETQYFGPGTRLLVL.

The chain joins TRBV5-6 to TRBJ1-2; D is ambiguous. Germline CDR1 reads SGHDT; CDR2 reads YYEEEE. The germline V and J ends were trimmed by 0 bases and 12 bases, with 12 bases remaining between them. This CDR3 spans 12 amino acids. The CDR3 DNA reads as TGTGCCAGCAGCTTGGGGCTCGGAGGAGACACCTTC. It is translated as CASSLGLGGDTF.